These 19 T cell receptor beta chains share one sample of origin, sequenced in a study of blood T cell repertoires in COVID-19. The assay was immunoSEQ multiplex PCR, and TCRdb's table has in-frame clones only and misses some. Of roughly 260,000 clones in the sample, approximately 86% were seen once. What was sequenced was peripheral blood. These receptors were taken from a woman between 18 and 29 years old with acute or convalescent COVID-19.

The V gene is TRBV27, the J gene TRBJ2-7; 8 positions agree with TRBD1. The CDR3 sequence is 19 residues long. V trimming: 0 bases; J trimming: 0 bases; junction bases outside the gene matches: 13. Germline V gene sequence: CDR1 MNHEY, CDR2 SMNVEV (reference sequence). The DNA for the CDR3 is TGTGCCAGCAGTTTATCGACAGGGGTATTGCCCACCCACTCCTACGAGCAGTACTTC. It yields the protein CASSLSTGVLPTHSYEQYF.

This clone occurred a few times. DNA for the CDR3: TGTGCCAGCAGTTACCCACGGAAAGGACAATTCTTC. Amino acids: CASSYPRKGQFF. The rearrangement links TRBV6-2 or TRBV6-3 to TRBJ2-1; TRBD1 is a possible D gene (5 bases). Trimming took 2 bases from V and 16 from J, leaving 15 bases between them. Germline V lookup: CDR1 MNHEY, CDR2 SVGEGT. This CDR3 spans 12 amino acids.

This chain links TRBV23-1 with TRBJ1-1, with D maybe TRBD1 (6 bases). TRBV23-1 qualifies as an ORF whose function is uncertain. Trimming shortened V by 4 bases and J by 6 bases, and 18 bases separated the two germline ends. This CDR3 is built from 15 residues. The DNA of the CDR3 is TGCGCCAGCAGTCCCTTCTCGGCAGGGGAAGCTGAAGCTTTCTTT. This gives the protein CASSPFSAGEAEAFF.

The chain carries TRBV18 and TRBJ2-7, with unresolved D. The V and J ends lost 0 bases and 2 bases respectively, with 5 bases between them. There are 13 residues in the CDR3. Germline loops: CDR1 KGHSH, CDR2 LQKENI. The CDR3 sequence: CASSPPTAYEQYF. The DNA for the CDR3 is TGTGCCAGCTCACCACCAACGGCCTACGAGCAGTACTTC. The whole variable domain, remainder taken from reference TRBV18 and TRBJ2-7, is NAGVMQNPRHLVRRRGQEARLRCSPMKGHSHVYWYRQLPEEGLKFMVYLQKENIIDESGMPKERFSAEFPKEGPSILRIQQVVRGDSAAYFCASSPPTAYEQYFGPGTRLTVT.

This chain uses TRBV5-1 with TRBJ2-7, with 10 bases aligning to TRBD1. Germline V gene data show CDR1 as SGHRS and CDR2 as YFSETQ. Trimming cost V 2 bases and J 6 bases; bases outside gene matches: 5. The length of the CDR3 is 14 residues. DNA of the CDR3: TGCGCCAGCAGCTTCGGGACAGGGGTAGGCGAGCAGTACTTC. Protein product: CASSFGTGVGEQYF.

V and J are TRBV9 and TRBJ2-7, with 13 bases identical to TRBD2. CDR3 length equals 16 residues. Per the germline V gene, CDR1 is SGDLS and CDR2 is YYNGEE. V lost 7 bases and J lost 2; bases outside the gene matches: 9. CDR3 in amino acids: CASGQSGTSGTYEQYF. CDR3 coding DNA: TGTGCCAGCGGCCAATCCGGGACTAGCGGGACCTACGAGCAGTACTTC.

This chain uses TRBV18 with TRBJ2-6, with D tentatively TRBD2 (6 bases). Germline CDR1 KGHSH, CDR2 LQKENI. This CDR3 is 18 amino acids long. V was cut by 4 bases and J by 0 bases, with 16 bases left in between. CDR3 nucleotides: TGTGCCAGCTCACGGGAGGACATTGGATTCTCTGGGGCCAACGTCCTGACTTTC. It is translated as CASSREDIGFSGANVLTF.

The chain carries TRBV19 and TRBJ2-2, with a tentative D call TRBD2 (5 bases). The CDR3 length is 13 residues. V was pared by 1 base and J by 5 bases, with 5 bases between. From germline, CDR1 is LNHDA and CDR2 SQIVND (reference sequence). CDR3 sequence (DNA): TGTGCCAGTAGTATAGCGGGAACCGGGGAGCTGTTTTTT. Translating gives CASSIAGTGELFF.

This chain connects TRBV5-4 to TRBJ1-1; a weak D match, TRBD1 (5 bases). This CDR3 is 14 amino acids long. In germline, CDR1 is SGHNT, CDR2 YYREEE (reference sequence). V gave up 4 bases and J gave up 1 base, with 11 bases separating them. CDR3 DNA: TGTGCCAGCAGCCCCTCGGACACGAACACTGAAGCTTTCTTT. This sequence encodes CASSPSDTNTEAFF.

The chain has TRBV5-8 and TRBJ1-5, with a tentative D call TRBD1 (5 bases). The germline gives CDR1 SGHTS, CDR2 YDEGEE. V was cut by 4 bases and J by 1 base, with 9 bases left in between. CDR3 length: 14 amino acids. The CDR3 reads CASSRSGSNQPQHF. Here the CDR3 DNA reads TGTGCCAGCAGCAGATCAGGGAGCAATCAGCCCCAGCATTTT.

The chain links TRBV19 to TRBJ1-1; 7 bases fit TRBD1. V trimming: 5 bases; J trimming: 3 bases; junction bases outside the gene matches: 9. The CDR3 covers 15 residues. Germline assignment: CDR1 LNHDA and CDR2 SQIVND (reference sequence). The CDR3 DNA reads as TGTGCCAGTAGTTCCGGGACAGACTATTACACTGAAGCTTTCTTT. Translating it yields CASSSGTDYYTEAFF.

The CDR3 reads CASSYSSLTGAYEQYF. Here the CDR3 DNA reads TGTGCCAGCAGTTACTCCTCCCTGACCGGAGCCTACGAGCAGTACTTC. The genes are TRBV6-5 and TRBJ2-7; D is unclear. The germline V gene has CDR1 MNHEY and CDR2 SVGAGI. The CDR3 consists of 16 residues. V lost 0 bases and J lost 2, with 14 bases in between.

This clone showed up many times. This chain links TRBV27 with TRBJ1-1, with 9 bases identical to TRBD1. Looked up from germline, CDR1 is MNHEY and CDR2 is SMNVEV (reference sequence). This CDR3 region has 16 residues. J gave up 3 bases and V 6 bases, and 11 bases lay outside the gene matches. The CDR3 loop is CASSRPPGQGHTEAFF. The CDR3 DNA reads TGTGCCAGCAGCCGGCCCCCGGGACAGGGCCACACTGAAGCTTTCTTT.

This sequence joins TRBV29-1 and TRBJ2-3, with TRBD2 matching 7 bases. This CDR3 has 14 residues. Losses at the gene ends were 3 bases for V and 3 bases for J; bases not matched to a gene: 6. Germline loops: CDR1 SQVTM, CDR2 ANQGSEA. The CDR3 DNA follows: TGCAGCGTTGATCGACTAGCATCTACAGATACGCAGTATTTT. Residues: CSVDRLASTDTQYF.

J is TRBJ1-5 and V is TRBV10-3; 9 positions match TRBD1. Germline assignment: CDR1 ENHRY and CDR2 SYGVKD. This CDR3 spans 15 amino acids. V lost 3 bases and J lost 6; bases outside the gene matches: 6. The CDR3: CAISDPGQGAQPQHF. CDR3 DNA: TGTGCCATCAGTGATCCGGGACAGGGTGCTCAGCCCCAGCATTTT.

Comments on this clone: A read error may account for a junction end that differs from germline. The chain is built from TRBV7-7 and TRBJ2-7; 7 bases map to TRBD2. CDR3 size: 15 residues. Germline values: CDR1 SSHAT, CDR2 FNYEAQ (reference sequence). CDR3 sequence (DNA): TGTGCTAGCAGCCAAGGACTAGGTGGCTCCTACGAGCAGTACTTC. Protein sequence: CASSQGLGGSYEQYF.

The rearrangement uses TRBV9 and TRBJ1-2, with TRBD1 as a possible D gene (6 bases). Trimming took off 4 bases at V and 6 bases at J, with 13 bases between the two ends. Germline V gene sequence: CDR1 SGDLS, CDR2 YYNGEE. The CDR3 spans 13 residues. DNA for the CDR3: TGTGCCAGCAGCCCAAGGACAGTCGATGGCTACACCTTC. Its translation: CASSPRTVDGYTF.

This clone was seen once. This chain connects TRBV7-2 to TRBJ1-2, with TRBD1 matching over 7 bases. Germline CDR1 is SGHTA and CDR2 is FQGNSA. J lost 8 bases, V lost 6 bases, and 12 bases had no gene match. There are 14 residues in the CDR3. CDR3 DNA: TGTGCCAGCAGGGTCGACAGGGTAGAAGGGGGCTACACCTTC. It specifies CASRVDRVEGGYTF.

The chain recombines TRBV5-5 with TRBJ2-2; 8 nucleotides match TRBD2. CDR1 SGHKS and CDR2 YYEKEE come from the germline V gene (reference sequence). With V trimmed by 2 bases and J by 3 bases, 3 bases remained unmatched. CDR3 length: 15 residues. CDR3 loop: CASSFGGRYTGELFF. The CDR3 DNA reads as TGTGCCAGCAGCTTTGGCGGGAGGTACACCGGGGAGCTGTTTTTT. The complete variable domain, with remaining parts taken from reference TRBV5-5 and TRBJ2-2, reads DAGVTQSPTHLIKTRGQQVTLRCSPISGHKSVSWYQQVLGQGPQFIFQYYEKEERGRGNFPDRFSARQFPNYSSELNVNALLLGDSALYLCASSFGGRYTGELFFGEGSRLTVL.